This T cell receptor (beta chain) emerged from a study of human T cells and chemical hapten exposure. Germline V CDR1 and CDR2: MNHEY, SVGAGI. V was clipped by 0 bases and J by 6 bases, with 15 bases between them. The CDR3 runs 17 residues. TCRdb re-called the RACE reads through MiXCR, storing one row per CDR3 protein. The data hold over 85,000 distinct CDR3 sequences, with under 15% observed a single time. This clonotype has a handful of counts. Stated time point: patch test 1, 2 weeks after DPC sensitization. Treatment given: therapeutic diphenylcyclopropenone sensitization with weekly scalp DPC. The material was whole blood, obtained in connection with sensitization to the hapten diphenylcyclopropenone (DPC). The clonotype comes from a woman aged 40 to 50 with alopecia areata. Some clones in this sample may be carry-over from other donors' samples. The chain employs TRBV6-5 and TRBJ1-6; D not resolved. The CDR3 nucleotides read TGTGCCAGCAGTTACTCGGACGGACTGCCCCTTAATTCACCCCTCCACTTT. This sequence encodes CASSYSDGLPLNSPLHF.